This T cell receptor (beta chain) emerged from a study of regulatory T cells in long-lasting Graves disease. Study-level information: With positive TSH receptor antibodies and over 5 years of antithyroid drugs, Graves' disease was considered persistent.

Germline V gene lookup returns CDR1 SGHAT and CDR2 FQNNGV. The CDR3 has 12 amino acids. The V end was cut by 5 bases, the J end by 1 base, with 5 bases between. The time point here: persistent/refractory GD, antithyroid drugs over 5 years with positive TRAb. PBMCs were the source of the RNA used for TCR sequencing. A volume of roughly 8.4 milliliters of peripheral blood was collected in EDTA tubes. iRepertoire HTBI primers and Arm-PCR of CDR3 regions built TCR beta libraries. Source study methods: Throughout the samples, researchers identified about 62 TRBV and approximately 13 TRBJ segments. TCRdb used MiXCR to reprocess the multiplex PCR reads, holding one entry per CDR3 protein. The V and J calls and clone size come from TCRdb's table, not from the authors' own analysis. This table holds around 460,000 distinct CDR3 sequences, less than 25% found once. The table lists this clonotype with many counts.

The material was peripheral blood mononuclear cells (PBMCs), obtained when the disease was refractory, from a patient treated with antithyroid drugs. The clonotype originates from a female donor with Graves disease. The chain couples TRBV11-2 to TRBJ2-5; D unresolved. The CDR3 sequence: CASSASQETQYF. The CDR3 DNA sequence: TGTGCCAGCAGCGCCAGCCAAGAGACCCAGTACTTC. The full variable domain, in which reference TRBV11-2 and TRBJ2-5 provide the parts outside the CDR3, is EAGVAQSPRYKIIEKRQSVAFWCNPISGHATLYWYQQILGQGPKLLIQFQNNGVVDDSQLPKDRFSAERLKGVDSTLKIQPAKLEDSAVYLCASSASQETQYFGPGTRLLVL.